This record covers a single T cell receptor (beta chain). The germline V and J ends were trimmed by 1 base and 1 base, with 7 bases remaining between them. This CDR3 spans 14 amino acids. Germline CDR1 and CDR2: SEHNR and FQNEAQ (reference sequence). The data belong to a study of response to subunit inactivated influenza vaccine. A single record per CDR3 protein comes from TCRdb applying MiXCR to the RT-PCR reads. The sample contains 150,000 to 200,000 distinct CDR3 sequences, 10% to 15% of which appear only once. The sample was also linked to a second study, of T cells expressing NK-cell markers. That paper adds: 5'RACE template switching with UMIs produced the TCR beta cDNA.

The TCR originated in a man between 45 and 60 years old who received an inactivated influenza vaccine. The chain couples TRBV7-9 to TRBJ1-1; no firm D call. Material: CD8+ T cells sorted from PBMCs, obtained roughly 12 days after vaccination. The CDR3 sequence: CASSLGLGNTEAFF. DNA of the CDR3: TGTGCCAGCAGCTTAGGGTTGGGGAACACTGAAGCTTTCTTT.